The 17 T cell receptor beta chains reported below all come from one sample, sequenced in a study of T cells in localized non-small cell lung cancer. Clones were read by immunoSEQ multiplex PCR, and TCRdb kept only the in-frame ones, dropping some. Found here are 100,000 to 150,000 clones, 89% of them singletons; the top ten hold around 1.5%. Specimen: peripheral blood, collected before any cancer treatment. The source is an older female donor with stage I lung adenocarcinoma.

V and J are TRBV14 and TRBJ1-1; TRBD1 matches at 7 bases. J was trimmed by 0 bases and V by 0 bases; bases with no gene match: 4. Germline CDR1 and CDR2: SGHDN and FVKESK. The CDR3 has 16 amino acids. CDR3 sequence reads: CASSQDGTVMNTEAFF. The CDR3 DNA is TGTGCCAGCAGCCAAGATGGGACAGTCATGAACACTGAAGCTTTCTTT.

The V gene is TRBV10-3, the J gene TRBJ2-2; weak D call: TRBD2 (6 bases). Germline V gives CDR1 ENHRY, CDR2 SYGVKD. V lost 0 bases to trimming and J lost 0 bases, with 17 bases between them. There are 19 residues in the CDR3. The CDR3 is CAISESFQGGSTNTGELFF. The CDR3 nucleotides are TGTGCCATCAGTGAGTCGTTCCAGGGAGGCTCTACGAACACCGGGGAGCTGTTTTTT.

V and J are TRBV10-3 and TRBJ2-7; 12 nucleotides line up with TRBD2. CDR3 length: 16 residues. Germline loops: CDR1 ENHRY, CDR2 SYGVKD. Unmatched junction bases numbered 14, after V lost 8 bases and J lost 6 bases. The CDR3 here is CAIGASGRAIDSEQYF. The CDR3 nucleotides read TGTGCCATCGGGGCTAGCGGGAGGGCCATCGATTCCGAGCAGTACTTC.

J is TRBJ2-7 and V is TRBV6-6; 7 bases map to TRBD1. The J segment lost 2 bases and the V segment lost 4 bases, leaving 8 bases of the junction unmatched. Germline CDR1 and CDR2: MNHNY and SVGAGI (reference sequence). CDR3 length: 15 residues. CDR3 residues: CASSSEQGIPYEQYF. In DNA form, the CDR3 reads TGTGCCAGCAGTTCGGAACAGGGGATCCCCTACGAGCAGTACTTC.

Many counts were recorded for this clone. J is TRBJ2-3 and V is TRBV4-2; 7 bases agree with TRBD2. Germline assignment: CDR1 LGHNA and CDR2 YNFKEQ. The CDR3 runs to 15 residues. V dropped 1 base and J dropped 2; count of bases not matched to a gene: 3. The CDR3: CASSQGLAFTDTQYF. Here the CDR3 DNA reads TGTGCCAGCAGCCAAGGACTAGCTTTCACAGATACGCAGTATTTT.

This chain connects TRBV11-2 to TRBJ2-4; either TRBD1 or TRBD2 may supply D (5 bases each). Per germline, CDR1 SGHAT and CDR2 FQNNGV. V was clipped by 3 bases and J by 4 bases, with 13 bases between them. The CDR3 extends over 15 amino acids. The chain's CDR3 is CASSFTGTLKNIQYF. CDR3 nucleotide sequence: TGTGCCAGCAGCTTTACCGGGACCCTGAAAAACATTCAGTACTTC.

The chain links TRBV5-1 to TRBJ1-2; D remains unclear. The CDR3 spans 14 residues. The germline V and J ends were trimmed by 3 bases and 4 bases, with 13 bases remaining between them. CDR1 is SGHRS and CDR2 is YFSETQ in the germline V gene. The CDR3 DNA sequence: TGCGCCAGCAGCTCCCGCTCCATGGGCTATGGCTACACCTTC. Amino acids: CASSSRSMGYGYTF.

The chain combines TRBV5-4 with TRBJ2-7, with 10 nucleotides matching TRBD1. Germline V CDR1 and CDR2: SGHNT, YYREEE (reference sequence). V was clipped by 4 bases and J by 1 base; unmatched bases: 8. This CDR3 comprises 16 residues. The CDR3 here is CASSQKRTGGSYEQYF. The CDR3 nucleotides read TGTGCCAGCAGCCAGAAACGGACAGGGGGTTCCTACGAGCAGTACTTC. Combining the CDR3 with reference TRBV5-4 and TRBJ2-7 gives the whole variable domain ETGVTQSPTHLIKTRGQQVTLRCSSQSGHNTVSWYQQALGQGPQFIFQYYREEENGRGNFPPRFSGLQFPNYSSELNVNALELDDSALYLCASSQKRTGGSYEQYFGPGTRLTVT.

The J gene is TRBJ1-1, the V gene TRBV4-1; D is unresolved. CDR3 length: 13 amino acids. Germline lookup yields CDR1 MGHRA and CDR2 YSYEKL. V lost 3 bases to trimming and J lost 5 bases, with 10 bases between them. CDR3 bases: TGCGCCAGCAGCCAGTTCATGGAGACTGAAGCTTTCTTT. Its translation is CASSQFMETEAFF.

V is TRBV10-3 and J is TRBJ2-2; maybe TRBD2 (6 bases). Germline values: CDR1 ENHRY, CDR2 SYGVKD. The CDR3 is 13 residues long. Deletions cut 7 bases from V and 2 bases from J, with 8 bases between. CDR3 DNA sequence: TGTGCCATCAATAGCGGTAACACCGGGGAGCTGTTTTTT. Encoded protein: CAINSGNTGELFF.

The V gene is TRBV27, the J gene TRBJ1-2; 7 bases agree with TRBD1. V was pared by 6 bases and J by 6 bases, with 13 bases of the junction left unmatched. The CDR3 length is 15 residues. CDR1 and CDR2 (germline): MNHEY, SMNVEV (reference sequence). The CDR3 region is CASSSSPDRTDGYTF. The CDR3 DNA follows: TGTGCCAGCAGCTCCTCGCCGGACAGGACTGATGGCTACACCTTC.

CDR3 sequence reads: CASSLMTGTLRGRDTQYF. In DNA, the CDR3 is TGTGCCAGCAGCTTAATGACAGGGACCCTACGGGGTCGAGATACGCAGTATTTT. This chain joins TRBV5-6 and TRBJ2-3, with 7 bases identical to TRBD1. The J segment lost 5 bases and the V segment lost 2 bases, leaving 17 bases of the junction unmatched. The CDR3 runs 18 residues. CDR1 is SGHDT, CDR2 YYEEEE, per germline.

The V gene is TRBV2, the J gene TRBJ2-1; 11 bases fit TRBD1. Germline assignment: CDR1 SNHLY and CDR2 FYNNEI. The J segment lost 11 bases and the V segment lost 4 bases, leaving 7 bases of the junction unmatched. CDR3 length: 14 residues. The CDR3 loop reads CASSADRGREKQFF. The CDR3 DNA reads TGTGCCAGCAGTGCGGACAGGGGGCGGGAAAAGCAGTTCTTC. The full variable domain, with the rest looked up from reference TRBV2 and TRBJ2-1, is EPEVTQTPSHQVTQMGQEVILRCVPISNHLYFYWYRQILGQKVEFLVSFYNNEISEKSEIFDDQFSVERPDGSNFTLKIRSTKLEDSAMYFCASSADRGREKQFFGPGTRLTVL.

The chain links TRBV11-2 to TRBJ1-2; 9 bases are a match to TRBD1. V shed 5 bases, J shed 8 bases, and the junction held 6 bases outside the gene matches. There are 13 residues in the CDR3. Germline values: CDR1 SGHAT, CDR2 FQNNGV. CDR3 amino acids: CASSAQQGAGYTF. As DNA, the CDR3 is TGTGCCAGCAGCGCACAACAGGGGGCGGGCTACACCTTC. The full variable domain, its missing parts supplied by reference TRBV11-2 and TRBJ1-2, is EAGVAQSPRYKIIEKRQSVAFWCNPISGHATLYWYQQILGQGPKLLIQFQNNGVVDDSQLPKDRFSAERLKGVDSTLKIQPAKLEDSAVYLCASSAQQGAGYTFGSGTRLTVV.

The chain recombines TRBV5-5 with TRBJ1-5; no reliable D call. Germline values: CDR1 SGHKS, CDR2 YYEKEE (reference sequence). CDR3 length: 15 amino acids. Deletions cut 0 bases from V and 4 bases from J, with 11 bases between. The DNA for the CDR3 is TGTGCCAGCAGCTTGGAGGCAGGTCTTAATCAGCCCCAGCATTTT. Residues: CASSLEAGLNQPQHF.

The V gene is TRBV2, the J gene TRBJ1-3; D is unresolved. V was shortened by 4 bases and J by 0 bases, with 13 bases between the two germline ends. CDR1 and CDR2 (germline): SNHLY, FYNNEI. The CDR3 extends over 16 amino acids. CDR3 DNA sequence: TGTGCCAGCAGTGCCCTGGCAGTAAGCTCTGGAAACACCATATATTTT. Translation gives CASSALAVSSGNTIYF.

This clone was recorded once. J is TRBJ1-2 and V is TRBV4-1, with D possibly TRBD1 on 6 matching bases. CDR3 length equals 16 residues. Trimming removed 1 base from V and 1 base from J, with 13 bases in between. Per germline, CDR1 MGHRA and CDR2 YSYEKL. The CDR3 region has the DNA TGCGCCAGCAGCCAAGTTCAGGGGCATATTAACTATGGCTACACCTTC. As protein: CASSQVQGHINYGYTF.